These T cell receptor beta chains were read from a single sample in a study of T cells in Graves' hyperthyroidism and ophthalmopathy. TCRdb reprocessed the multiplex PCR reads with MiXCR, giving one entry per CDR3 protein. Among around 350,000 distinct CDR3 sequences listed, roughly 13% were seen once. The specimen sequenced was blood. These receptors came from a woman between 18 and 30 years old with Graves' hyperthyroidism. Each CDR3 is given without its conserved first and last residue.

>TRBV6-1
ASSEAFGENEQF
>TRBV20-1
SASTRGETYEQY
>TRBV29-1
SVLNRDTGELF
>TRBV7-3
ASSLQLAGGTQY
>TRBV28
ASRQGGLVTQH
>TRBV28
ASSLPTTGGVNEKLF
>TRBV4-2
ASSQQLAEGTDTQY
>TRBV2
ASSEELDSSYEQY
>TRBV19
ASRGWTGGNYGYT
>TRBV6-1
ASSELWASTDTQY
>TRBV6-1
ASRGGGRGQDTQY
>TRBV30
AWTRGGSGYEQY
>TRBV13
ASSLGRNSGRSEQY
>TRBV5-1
ASSLSARSGANVLT
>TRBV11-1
ASSLRTDDGYT
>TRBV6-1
ASRQAEIVYEQY
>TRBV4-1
ASSQGSGEGEETQY
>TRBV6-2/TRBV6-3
ASSYGLGGSEQY
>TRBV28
ASSLSGKSQPQH
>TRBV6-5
ASSYRARVHYGYT
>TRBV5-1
ASSPATGKGPYEQY
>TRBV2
ASMEGVAKNIQY
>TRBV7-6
ASSLGALGSSGNTIY
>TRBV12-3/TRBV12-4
ASTIQDRAPEQY
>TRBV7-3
ASSSGTHGGNEQF
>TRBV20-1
SDMGYT
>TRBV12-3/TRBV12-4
ASRTSPGGEAF
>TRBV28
ASIQSSRLGLTTSTDTQY
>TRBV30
AWSVEGLRGTQY
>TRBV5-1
ASSLAGGAETQY
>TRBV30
AWRKRTFLLYNEQF
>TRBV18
ASSLTLNTEAS
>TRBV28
ASSRDTSGNTIY
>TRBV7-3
ASSLAPGEGYT
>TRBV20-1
SASRDQVVLEQY
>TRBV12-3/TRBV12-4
ASSLSRGTEAF
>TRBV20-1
SARDPGLAATYEQY
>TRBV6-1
ASSDRLPGQIYSNQPQH
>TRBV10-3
AISELRGPTDTQY
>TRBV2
ASSWTGDTDTQY
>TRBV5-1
ASREEPGRGDQPQH